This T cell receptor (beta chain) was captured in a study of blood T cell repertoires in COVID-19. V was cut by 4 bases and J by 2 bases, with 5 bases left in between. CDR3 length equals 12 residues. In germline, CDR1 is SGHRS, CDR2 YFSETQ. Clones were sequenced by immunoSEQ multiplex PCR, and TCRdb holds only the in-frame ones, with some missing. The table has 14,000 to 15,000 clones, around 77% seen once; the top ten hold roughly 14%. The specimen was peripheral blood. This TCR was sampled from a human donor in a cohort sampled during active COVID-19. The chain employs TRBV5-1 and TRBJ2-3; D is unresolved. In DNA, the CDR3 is TGCGCCAGCAGCCTCGTCACAGATACGCAGTATTTT. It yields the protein CASSLVTDTQYF.